Given below is one T cell receptor beta chain in context. Its antigen is not known. The source of the sample is a study of graft-versus-host responses after intestinal transplantation. J gave up 4 bases and V 3 bases, and 9 bases lay outside the gene matches. The length of the CDR3 is 15 residues. Germline-derived CDR1 and CDR2 are KGHSH and LQKENI. Clones were read by immunoSEQ multiplex PCR, and TCRdb kept only the in-frame ones, dropping some. The sample lists some 41,000 clones; approximately 95% were seen once. This receptor was identified in a human donor who was the organ donor for an intestinal transplant. The source material was unstimulated CD8+ T cells sorted from spleen or lymph node cells, sampled before transplant. The rearrangement uses TRBV18 and TRBJ2-7; 7 positions agree with TRBD2. The CDR3 DNA follows: TGTGCCAGCTCACCTACAAGCCGGGGGGTTTACGAGCAGTACTTC. Translation: CASSPTSRGVYEQYF.